This T cell receptor (beta chain) was identified in a study of T cell responses to AZD1222 COVID-19 vaccine. Findings and caveats of the study: Nearly half of spike-specific TCRs reportedly target unmutated variant regions.

This CDR3 spans 16 amino acids. Trimming removed 0 bases at V and 4 bases at J, with 11 bases between. Germline V gives CDR1 SGHNT, CDR2 YYREEE (reference sequence). As for this clone: Antigen specificity is unknown.

TCRdb keeps only in-frame clones here, not all; method: immunoSEQ multiplex PCR. The repertoire includes approximately 130,000 clones, approximately 88% of them detected once, and 4.5% to 7% sits in the top ten. Here the sequenced sample was peripheral blood, taken 28 days after the second AZD1222 dose. This sequence was found in an adult who received the AZD1222 COVID-19 vaccine. The chain recombines TRBV5-4 with TRBJ2-6, with D maybe TRBD1 (6 bases). The CDR3 protein is CASSLGQAMGANVLTF. The CDR3 coding sequence is TGTGCCAGCAGCTTGGGACAGGCTATGGGGGCCAACGTCCTGACTTTC.